This TCR beta chain was documented in a study of T cells in Graves' hyperthyroidism and ophthalmopathy. Study-level findings and limits: Before onset, by a median of around six months, the model predicted ophthalmopathy. Blood also showed most of the thyroid clonotypes that were expanded above 0.001. Using 13 V-J features, a model discriminated ophthalmopathy from stable hyperthyroidism.

The CDR3 covers 14 residues. Germline CDR1 is SGHRS and CDR2 is YFSETQ. Germline trimming cut 4 bases from V and 6 bases from J; bases unmatched to any gene: 6. There were TCR beta CDR3 regions amplified from RNA transcripts. An initial round of RT-PCR targeting the TCR CDR3 relied on the HTBI primer set. TCRdb recomputed calls from the multiplex PCR reads with MiXCR, one row per CDR3 protein. The table records some 460,000 distinct CDR3 sequences, around a sixth of them present only once. Diagnostic assessment was based on clinical symptoms, serum thyroxine and TRAb, thyroid ultrasound and orbital computed tomography. This clonotype occurred many times. Its specificity is unknown.

The V call is TRBV5-1, the J call TRBJ1-4, with 7 bases matching TRBD1. Sequencing was carried out using blood. The sequence was obtained from a young woman with Graves' hyperthyroidism. The CDR3 is CASSRDSSHEKLFF. CDR3 DNA sequence: TGCGCCAGCAGCAGGGACAGCTCCCATGAAAAACTGTTTTTT. The full variable domain, in which reference TRBV5-1 and TRBJ1-4 provide the parts outside the CDR3, is KAGVTQTPRYLIKTRGQQVTLSCSPISGHRSVSWYQQTPGQGLQFLFEYFSETQRNKGNFPGRFSGRQFSNSRSEMNVSTLELGDSALYLCASSRDSSHEKLFFGSGTQLSVL.